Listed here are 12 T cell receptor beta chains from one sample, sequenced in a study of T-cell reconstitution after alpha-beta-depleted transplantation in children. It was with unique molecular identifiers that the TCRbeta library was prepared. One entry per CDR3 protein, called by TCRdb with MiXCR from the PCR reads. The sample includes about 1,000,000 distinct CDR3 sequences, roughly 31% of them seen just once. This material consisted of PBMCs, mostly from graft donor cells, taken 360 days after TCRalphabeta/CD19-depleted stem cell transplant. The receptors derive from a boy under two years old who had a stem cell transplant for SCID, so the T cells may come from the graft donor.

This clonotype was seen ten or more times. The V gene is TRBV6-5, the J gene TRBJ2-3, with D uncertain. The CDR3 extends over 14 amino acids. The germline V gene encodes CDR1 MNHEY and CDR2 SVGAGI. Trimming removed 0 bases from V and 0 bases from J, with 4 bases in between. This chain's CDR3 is CASSYSDSTDTQYF. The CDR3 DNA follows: TGTGCCAGCAGTTACTCGGATAGCACAGATACGCAGTATTTT.

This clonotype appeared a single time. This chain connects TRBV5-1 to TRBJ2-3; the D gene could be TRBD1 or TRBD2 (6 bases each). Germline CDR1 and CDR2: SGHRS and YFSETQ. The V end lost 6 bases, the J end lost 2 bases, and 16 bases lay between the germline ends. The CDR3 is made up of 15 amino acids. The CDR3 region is CASTPLTGATDTQYF. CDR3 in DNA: TGCGCCAGCACCCCCCTAACGGGGGCCACAGATACGCAGTATTTT.

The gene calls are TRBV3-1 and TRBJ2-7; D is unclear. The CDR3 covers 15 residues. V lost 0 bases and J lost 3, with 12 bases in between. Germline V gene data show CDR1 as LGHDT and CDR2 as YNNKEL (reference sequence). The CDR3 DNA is TGTGCCAGCAGCCAAGAGCAGCCTTACTTCTACGAGCAGTACTTC. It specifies CASSQEQPYFYEQYF.

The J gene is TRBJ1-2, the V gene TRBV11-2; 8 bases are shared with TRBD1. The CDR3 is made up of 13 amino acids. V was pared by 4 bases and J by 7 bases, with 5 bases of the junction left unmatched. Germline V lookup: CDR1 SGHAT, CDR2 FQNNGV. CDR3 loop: CASSSRGRAGYTF. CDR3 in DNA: TGTGCCAGCAGCTCCAGGGGGCGGGCTGGCTACACCTTC.

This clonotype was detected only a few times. The CDR3 reads CASSLDPPALANEQFF. DNA for the CDR3: TGTGCCAGCAGCTTAGATCCCCCTGCCCTAGCCAATGAGCAGTTCTTC. The V and J genes are TRBV7-2 and TRBJ2-1; D might be TRBD2 (5 bases). The germline gives CDR1 SGHTA, CDR2 FQGNSA. The CDR3 extends over 16 amino acids. V was shortened by 1 base and J by 6 bases, with 16 bases between the two germline ends.

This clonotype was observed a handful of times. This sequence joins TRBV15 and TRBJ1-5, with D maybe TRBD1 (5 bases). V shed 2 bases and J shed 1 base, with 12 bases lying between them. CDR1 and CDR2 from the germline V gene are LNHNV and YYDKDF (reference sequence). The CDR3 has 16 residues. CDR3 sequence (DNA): TGTGCCACCAGCAGACGTGGGGGGTCGAGCAATCAGCCCCAGCATTTT. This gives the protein CATSRRGGSSNQPQHF.

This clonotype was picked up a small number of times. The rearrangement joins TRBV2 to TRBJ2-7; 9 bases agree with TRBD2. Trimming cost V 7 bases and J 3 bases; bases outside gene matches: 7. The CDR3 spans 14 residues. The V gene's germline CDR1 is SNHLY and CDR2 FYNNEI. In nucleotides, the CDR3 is TGTGCCAGCATCGGTAGACTAGCGGACTACGAGCAGTACTTC. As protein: CASIGRLADYEQYF. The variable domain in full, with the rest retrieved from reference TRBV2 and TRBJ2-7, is EPEVTQTPSHQVTQMGQEVILRCVPISNHLYFYWYRQILGQKVEFLVSFYNNEISEKSEIFDDQFSVERPDGSNFTLKIRSTKLEDSAMYFCASIGRLADYEQYFGPGTRLTVT.

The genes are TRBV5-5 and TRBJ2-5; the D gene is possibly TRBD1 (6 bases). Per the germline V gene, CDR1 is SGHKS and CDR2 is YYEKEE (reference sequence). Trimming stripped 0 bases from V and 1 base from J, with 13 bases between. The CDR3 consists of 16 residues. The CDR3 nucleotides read TGTGCCAGCAGCTTGGCCTGGGGACACCTCCAAGAGACCCAGTACTTC. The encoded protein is CASSLAWGHLQETQYF.

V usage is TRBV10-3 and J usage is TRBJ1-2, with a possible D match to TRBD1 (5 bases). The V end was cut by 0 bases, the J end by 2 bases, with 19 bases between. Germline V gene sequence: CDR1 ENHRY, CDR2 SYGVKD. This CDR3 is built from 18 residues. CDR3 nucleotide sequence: TGTGCCATCAGTGAGTCCGCATTGAGGCAGGGAGAAAACTATGGCTACACCTTC. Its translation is CAISESALRQGENYGYTF.

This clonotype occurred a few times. DNA of the CDR3: TGTGCCAGCAGCGTATCCCAACCAAACTCTGGAAACACCATATATTTT. This encodes CASSVSQPNSGNTIYF. V is TRBV9 and J is TRBJ1-3; no firm D call. The germline gives CDR1 SGDLS, CDR2 YYNGEE. The CDR3 totals 16 residues. V was cut by 1 base and J by 0 bases, with 11 bases left in between.

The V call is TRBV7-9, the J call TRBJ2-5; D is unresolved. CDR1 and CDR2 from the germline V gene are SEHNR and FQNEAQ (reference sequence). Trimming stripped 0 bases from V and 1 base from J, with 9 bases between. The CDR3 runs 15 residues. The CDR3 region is CASSLAQTSQETQYF. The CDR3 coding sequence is TGTGCCAGCAGCTTAGCGCAGACCTCCCAAGAGACCCAGTACTTC.

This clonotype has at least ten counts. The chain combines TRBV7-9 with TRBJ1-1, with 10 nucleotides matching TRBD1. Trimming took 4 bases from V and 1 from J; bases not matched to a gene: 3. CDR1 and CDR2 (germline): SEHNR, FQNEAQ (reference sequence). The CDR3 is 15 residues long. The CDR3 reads CASSSRQGANTEAFF. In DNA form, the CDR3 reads TGTGCCAGCAGCTCCCGACAGGGGGCGAACACTGAAGCTTTCTTT.